The T cell receptor (beta chain) under discussion was sequenced for a study of neurological immune-mediated disorders. Findings of the study overall: Private repertoires in all groups were suggested, as expanded clones shared no CDR3 amino acid sequences across subjects.

This clonotype was recorded at least ten times. Its antigen is unidentified. The germline V gene encodes CDR1 ENHRY and CDR2 SYGVKD. Trimming left V 10 bases short and J 6 bases short, with 15 bases between. The CDR3 consists of 12 residues. The controls, all healthy individuals, were blood bank volunteers in Maryland, USA. Unsorted libraries came from 2 million PBMCs stored at -80 °C. The cDNA came from 5'RACE, which used 10-nucleotide random UMIs. TCRdb reprocessed the 5' RACE reads via MiXCR and lists one record per CDR3 protein. The table lists more than 50,000 distinct CDR3 sequences, 11% of them singletons.

The rearrangement joins TRBV10-3 to TRBJ1-2; possible D gene TRBD1, 5 bases. This TCR derives from a man between 60 and 75 years old in good health. The sample consisted of PBMCs. The CDR3 DNA sequence: TGTGCCACCTCGGCAGGGCCCGATGGCTACACCTTC. Translation: CATSAGPDGYTF.